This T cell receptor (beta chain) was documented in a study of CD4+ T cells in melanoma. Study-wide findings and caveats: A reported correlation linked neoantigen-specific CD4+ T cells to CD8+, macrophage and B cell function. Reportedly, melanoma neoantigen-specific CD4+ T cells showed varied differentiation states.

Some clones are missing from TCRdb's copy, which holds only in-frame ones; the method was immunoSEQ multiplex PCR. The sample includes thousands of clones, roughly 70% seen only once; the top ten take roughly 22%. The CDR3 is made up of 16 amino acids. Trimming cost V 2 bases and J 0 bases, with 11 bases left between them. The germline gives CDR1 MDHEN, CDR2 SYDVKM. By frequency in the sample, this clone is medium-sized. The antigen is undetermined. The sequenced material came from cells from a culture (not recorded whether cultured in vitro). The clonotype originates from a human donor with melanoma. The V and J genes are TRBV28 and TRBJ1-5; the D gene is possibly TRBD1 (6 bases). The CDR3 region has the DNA TGTGCCAGCAGTTTAAGGGGGTTCGATAGCAATCAGCCCCAGCATTTT. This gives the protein CASSLRGFDSNQPQHF.